This T cell receptor beta chain emerged from a study of cytomegalovirus exposure and HLA in healthy donors. With regard to this clone: What it binds is not known.

Use of 60 Vbeta and 13 Jbeta primers characterized the PCR. Here immunoSEQ multiplex PCR was the method, and the copy in TCRdb shows in-frame clones only, minus some. The table lists fewer than 120,000 clones, over 65% of them singletons. Study outcomes and limitations: In an earlier analysis, about 90% or about 30%: the productive usage of most TCR beta V segments. In a later analysis, productive TCRs from donors in an Asian-associated ancestry cluster reportedly carried fewer N-insertions than the cohort mean.

From germline, CDR1 is SGHVS and CDR2 FQNEAQ. The CDR3 is 16 residues long. The germline V and J ends were trimmed by 1 base and 3 bases, with 12 bases remaining between them. The specimen sequenced was PBMCs. This chain connects TRBV7-8 to TRBJ2-2; D is ambiguous. The sequence was collected from a woman in her thirties in good health and CMV-seronegative. DNA of the CDR3: TGTGCCAGCAGCTTAGGAAAGCGCCGAGACACCGGGGAGCTGTTTTTT. It encodes CASSLGKRRDTGELFF.